Presented here are 21 T cell receptor beta chains from one specimen sequenced in a study of T cells in women clearing cervical HPV infection. Clones were read by immunoSEQ multiplex PCR, and TCRdb kept only the in-frame ones, dropping some. Its clone listing holds tens of thousands of clones. The specimen sequenced was blood buffy coat. The source is a woman between 18 and 70 years old with a cervical HPV16 infection that either progressed to CIN3+ or cleared (not recorded which).

A word on this clone: The missing CDR3 end, 3 residues past where the read stops, is filled in from the germline J gene. The chain is built from TRBV18 and TRBJ2-7, with unresolved D. The germline V gene encodes CDR1 KGHSH and CDR2 LQKENI. The CDR3 consists of 13 residues. V lost 5 bases to trimming and J lost 2 bases, with 10 bases between them. The CDR3 DNA, read in part, is TGTGCCAGCTCATTAAAGGGTGCCTACGAG. Its protein product is CASSLKGAYE. The entire CDR3 reads CASSLKGAYEQYF.

In the case of this clone: The read terminates 3 residues ahead of where the CDR3 ends, so the germline J gene completes it. The genes are TRBV18 and TRBJ2-5; the match to TRBD1 covers 7 bases. The CDR3 runs to 15 residues. In germline, CDR1 is KGHSH, CDR2 LQKENI. After removal of 3 bases from V and 0 bases from J, the junction contained 4 bases not matched to a gene. The part of the CDR3 DNA that was read is TGTGCCAGCTCACCGGGACAGCCGTACCAAGAGACC. Translated: CASSPGQPYQET. The CDR3 reads in full as CASSPGQPYQETQYF.

Note on this clone: The read terminates 3 residues before the CDR3 end, so the remaining end is supplied by the germline J gene. The rearrangement uses TRBV5-1 and TRBJ1-6; 7 bases map to TRBD1. Unmatched junction bases numbered 17, after V lost 4 bases and J lost 1 base. CDR1 is SGHRS, CDR2 YFSETQ, per germline. CDR3 length: 20 residues. The part of the CDR3 DNA that was read is TGCGCCAGCAGCCTTGCCTCGGAGGGGGCGCAGCTATCCTATAATTCACCC. It encodes CASSLASEGAQLSYNSP. The CDR3 in full is CASSLASEGAQLSYNSPLHF.

Notes on this clone: The read comes to an end 3 residues before the CDR3 does, leaving the germline J gene to fill in the end. The gene calls are TRBV5-4 and TRBJ2-4; TRBD1 matches 7 bases. This CDR3 spans 12 amino acids. CDR1 is SGHNT and CDR2 is YYREEE in the germline V gene (reference sequence). CDR3 DNA, as far as it was read: TGTGCCAGCAGCTCGGATACAGGGGAT. Translation gives CASSSDTGD. The entire CDR3 is CASSSDTGDQYF.

Concerning this clone: The observed sequence ends 3 residues before the CDR3 terminus, with the missing tail filled in from the germline J gene. The rearrangement joins TRBV14 to TRBJ1-6; D might be TRBD1 (5 bases). This CDR3 contains 20 residues. V was cut by 4 bases and J by 1 base, with 23 bases left in between. Germline values: CDR1 SGHDN, CDR2 FVKESK. The CDR3 is CASSPKVGRAGVSYNSPLHF. The part of the CDR3 DNA that was read is TGTGCCAGCAGCCCAAAGGTGGGCAGGGCAGGTGTATCCTATAATTCACCC.

Concerning this clone: The read halts 3 residues ahead of the CDR3 end, with the missing end drawn from the germline J gene. The V call is TRBV29-1, the J call TRBJ1-2; D gene unclear. The V end was cut by 4 bases, the J end by 6 bases, with 15 bases between. Germline CDR1 reads SQVTM; CDR2 reads ANQGSEA. This CDR3 is built from 13 residues. CDR3 bases read: TGCAGCGTTGGAAGGAGTGGGCAGCATGGC. Protein product: CSVGRSGQHG. In full, the CDR3 reads CSVGRSGQHGYTF.

In regard to this clone: The CDR3 is cut off 3 residues early in the read; its end comes from the germline J gene. The rearrangement uses TRBV18 and TRBJ2-2; D may be TRBD2 (6 bases). The CDR3 sequence is 17 residues long. With 2 bases removed from V and 4 bases from J, the gap between germline ends came to 17 bases. Germline CDR1 KGHSH, CDR2 LQKENI. The CDR3 spells CASSPGLAQGGTGELFF. The CDR3 bases that were read are TGTGCCAGCTCACCAGGGCTCGCGCAGGGAGGCACCGGGGAG.

Details on this clone: Sequencing ends 3 residues short of the CDR3 end; the germline J gene provides the rest. The chain is built from TRBV12-3 or TRBV12-4 and TRBJ2-2, with 12 positions matching TRBD2. Losses at the gene ends were 7 bases for V and 4 bases for J; bases not matched to a gene: 10. The CDR3 sequence is 17 residues long. The CDR3 DNA, read in part, is TGTGCCAGCACTAATAGACTAGCGGGAGATGGCACCGGGGAG. Its protein product is CASTNRLAGDGTGE. The CDR3 reads in full as CASTNRLAGDGTGELFF.

With regard to this clone: The CDR3 goes on 3 residues after the read ends, and that part is filled in from the germline J gene. The chain carries TRBV2 and TRBJ2-5; TRBD1 matches 9 bases. CDR1 SNHLY and CDR2 FYNNEI come from the germline V gene. The CDR3 loop spans 15 amino acids. The junction had 4 bases not matched to a gene; V was cut back by 4 bases and J by 1 base. CDR3 in amino acids: CASSAGTGRQETQYF. The sequenced part of the CDR3 DNA is TGTGCCAGCAGTGCCGGGACAGGGCGCCAAGAGACC.

About this clone itself: The CDR3 end lies 3 residues beyond the end of the read and is filled in from the germline J gene. V usage is TRBV19 and J usage is TRBJ2-3, with a possible D match to TRBD2 (6 bases). This CDR3 contains 14 residues. The germline CDR1 and CDR2 sequences are LNHDA and SQIVND (reference sequence). The V end lost 5 bases, the J end lost 6 bases, and 15 bases lay between the germline ends. The CDR3 protein is CASSPFSSEDTQYF. CDR3 bases read: TGTGCCAGTAGTCCCTTCTCTAGCGAGGATACG. Variable domain in full (rest from reference TRBV19 and TRBJ2-3): DGGITQSPKYLFRKEGQNVTLSCEQNLNHDAMYWYRQDPGQGLRLIYYSQIVNDFQKGDIAEGYSVSREKKESFPLTVTSAQKNPTAFYLCASSPFSSEDTQYFGPGTRLTVL.

On this clone itself: The read gets to within 3 residues of the CDR3 end, and the germline J gene fills in the rest. The chain recombines TRBV5-1 with TRBJ2-7; TRBD2 matches 10 bases. The CDR3 has 16 amino acids. After removal of 0 bases from V and 5 bases from J, the junction contained 8 bases not matched to a gene. Germline lookup yields CDR1 SGHRS and CDR2 YFSETQ. The sequenced part of the CDR3 DNA is TGCGCCAGCAGCTTGGACCCTAGCGGGAGTTTCGACGAG. Translating gives CASSLDPSGSFDE. From start to end, the CDR3 is CASSLDPSGSFDEQYF.

A note on this clone: The read finishes 3 residues shy of the CDR3 end, and the germline J gene is used to complete it. This chain connects TRBV6-1 to TRBJ2-7, with D possibly TRBD2 on 6 matching bases. This CDR3 has 15 amino acids. Trimming shortened V by 2 bases and J by 2 bases, and 13 bases separated the two germline ends. The V gene's germline CDR1 is MNHNS and CDR2 SASEGT. Partial CDR3 DNA: TGTGCCAGCAGTGAATTGGCTAGCGCGACCTACGAG. Translated, it gives CASSELASATYE. The CDR3 in its entirety is CASSELASATYEQYF.

Concerning this clone: The DNA ends 3 residues before the CDR3 does, and the rest of the CDR3 is filled in from the germline J gene. This sequence joins TRBV20-1 and TRBJ2-7; D might be TRBD2 (6 bases). CDR1 is DFQATT, CDR2 SNEGSKA, per germline (reference sequence). The CDR3 totals 13 residues. V was pared by 0 bases and J by 4 bases, with 10 bases between. The DNA read from the CDR3 is TGCAGTGCTAGAGATTCGGGGGAATACGAG. This encodes CSARDSGEYE. The full-length CDR3 reads as CSARDSGEYEQYF.

As regards this clone: The read ends 3 residues shy of where the CDR3 ends; the end is completed using the germline J gene. The V gene is TRBV2, the J gene TRBJ1-4; 8 nucleotides agree with TRBD1. Germline CDR1 SNHLY, CDR2 FYNNEI. This CDR3 contains 14 residues. After removal of 4 bases from V and 8 bases from J, the junction contained 6 bases not matched to a gene. The CDR3 spells CASSAHRGEEKLFF. Incomplete CDR3 DNA: TGTGCCAGCAGTGCCCACAGGGGGGAGGAAAAA.

Worth noting for this clone: Sequencing ends 3 residues short of the CDR3 end; the germline J gene provides the rest. This chain joins TRBV19 and TRBJ2-5, with TRBD2 as a possible D gene (5 bases). The germline V gene encodes CDR1 LNHDA and CDR2 SQIVND (reference sequence). This CDR3 region has 13 residues. V was cut by 5 bases and J by 5 bases, with 12 bases left in between. Partial CDR3 DNA: TGTGCCAGTAGTGTAGGGTCGGGGGAGACC. Protein: CASSVGSGET. The entire CDR3 reads CASSVGSGETQYF.

A remark on this clone: The CDR3 extends 3 residues past the end of the read, so its final part is completed from the germline J gene. The chain employs TRBV19 and TRBJ2-4, with D uncertain. The CDR3 length is 13 residues. Germline CDR1 reads LNHDA; CDR2 reads SQIVND (reference sequence). The CDR3 reads CASTPVPGNGQYF. The DNA read from the CDR3 is TGTGCCAGTACCCCCGTTCCAGGCAATGGT.

Points on this clone: The read finishes 3 residues shy of the CDR3 end, and the germline J gene is used to complete it. The rearrangement links TRBV6-1 to TRBJ1-4; D is ambiguous. V lost 2 bases, J lost 9 bases, and 13 bases lay in between. CDR3 length: 14 amino acids. Germline assignment: CDR1 MNHNS and CDR2 SASEGT. The CDR3 sequence is CASSELGSKKKLFF. The sequenced CDR3 bases are TGTGCCAGCAGTGAACTAGGAAGCAAAAAAAAA.

Regarding this clone: Read coverage stops 3 residues before the CDR3 terminus; the germline J gene supplies the remainder. The rearrangement uses TRBV20-1 and TRBJ2-1, with D unclear. This CDR3 comprises 14 residues. The germline V and J ends were trimmed by 3 bases and 0 bases, with 9 bases remaining between them. The germline V gene encodes CDR1 DFQATT and CDR2 SNEGSKA (reference sequence). The sequenced CDR3 bases are TGCAGTGCTAGGGGCTTGTTCTCCTACAATGAG. Translated, it gives CSARGLFSYNE. The entire CDR3 sequence reads CSARGLFSYNEQFF.

Note on this clone: The CDR3 goes on 3 residues after the read ends, and that part is filled in from the germline J gene. The chain recombines TRBV5-1 with TRBJ1-4; tentatively, D is TRBD1 (5 bases). V lost 0 bases and J 4 bases, leaving 16 bases between the germline ends. CDR3 length: 17 residues. CDR1 is SGHRS, CDR2 YFSETQ, per germline. This CDR3 reads CASSLGLGQEFNEKLFF. The sequenced part of the CDR3 DNA is TGCGCCAGCAGCTTGGGGTTGGGGCAGGAGTTTAATGAAAAA.

About this clone itself: The sequenced fragment ends 3 residues before the CDR3 boundary, so the rest is inferred from the germline J gene. The V and J genes are TRBV2 and TRBJ2-4; TRBD1 agrees at 8 bases. Germline CDR1 reads SNHLY; CDR2 reads FYNNEI. The CDR3 covers 13 residues. Partial CDR3 DNA: TGTGCCAGCAGTTTGATCGACAGGGGATCT. It translates to CASSLIDRGS. The complete CDR3 reads CASSLIDRGSQYF.

For this clone: Coverage ceases 3 residues before the CDR3 finishes, and the germline J gene fills in the end. The V gene is TRBV5-1, the J gene TRBJ2-5; the D gene is possibly TRBD2 (7 bases). The V gene lost 9 bases and the J gene lost 2 bases, with 14 bases spanning the gap. The length of the CDR3 is 13 residues. Germline values: CDR1 SGHRS, CDR2 YFSETQ. CDR3 sequence: CATGGGAQETQYF. CDR3 bases read: TGCGCCACCGGAGGGGGGGCTCAAGAGACC. Looking up the rest from reference TRBV5-1 and TRBJ2-5 gives the full variable domain: KAGVTQTPRYLIKTRGQQVTLSCSPISGHRSVSWYQQTPGQGLQFLFEYFSETQRNKGNFPGRFSGRQFSNSRSEMNVSTLELGDSALYLCATGGGAQETQYFGPGTRLLVL.